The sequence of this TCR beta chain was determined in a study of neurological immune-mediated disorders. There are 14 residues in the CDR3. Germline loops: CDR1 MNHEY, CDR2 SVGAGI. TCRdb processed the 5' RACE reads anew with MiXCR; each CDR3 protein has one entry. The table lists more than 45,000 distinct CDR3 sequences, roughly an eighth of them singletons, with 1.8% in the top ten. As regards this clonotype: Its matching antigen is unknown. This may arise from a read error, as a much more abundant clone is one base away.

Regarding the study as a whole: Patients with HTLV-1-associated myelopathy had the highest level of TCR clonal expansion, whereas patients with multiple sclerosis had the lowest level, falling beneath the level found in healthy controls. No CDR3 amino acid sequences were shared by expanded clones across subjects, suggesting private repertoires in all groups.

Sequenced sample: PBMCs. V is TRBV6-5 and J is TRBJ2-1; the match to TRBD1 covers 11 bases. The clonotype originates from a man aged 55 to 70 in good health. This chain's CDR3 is CVNSTDRGRNEQFF. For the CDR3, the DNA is TGTGTCAACAGCACGGACAGGGGGCGGAATGAGCAGTTCTTC.